The 24 T cell receptor beta chains below were found in one sample sequenced in a study of T-cell memory formation after mild COVID-19. TCRdb recomputed calls from the 5' RACE reads with MiXCR, one row per CDR3 protein. Here the sample spans about 560,000 distinct CDR3 sequences, roughly 20% being singletons. Sequencing input: PBMCs or a T cell subset sorted from them (not recorded which). The receptor set was obtained from an adult woman who had mild COVID-19 (a few samples of this study predate the infection). Cell type and time point are not known.

The chain uses TRBV9 and TRBJ2-5, with D perhaps TRBD1 (7 bases). Germline-derived CDR1 and CDR2 are SGDLS and YYNGEE. This CDR3 contains 14 residues. Between the trimmed V and J ends, which lost 4 bases and 4 bases, there was a span of 14 bases. CDR3 loop: CASSSQGGGETQYF. CDR3 sequence (DNA): TGTGCCAGCAGCTCCCAGGGGGGTGGAGAGACCCAGTACTTC.

There are a few counts of this clonotype. The chain combines TRBV24-1 with TRBJ2-3; the D is unclear. The CDR3 has 13 amino acids. Trimming took off 2 bases at V and 6 bases at J, with 8 bases between the two ends. Looked up from germline, CDR1 is KGHDR and CDR2 is SFDVKD. The CDR3 DNA is TGTGCCACCAGTGATTCCCAAGCGGATACGCAGTATTTT. Translation: CATSDSQADTQYF.

The chain has TRBV6-5 and TRBJ2-1; tentative D call: TRBD2 (6 bases). The V gene's germline CDR1 is MNHEY and CDR2 SVGAGI. CDR3 size: 14 residues. The ends were cut back, 6 bases at V and 6 bases at J, with 15 bases in the middle. CDR3 residues: CASRREAGLNEQFF. For the CDR3, the DNA is TGTGCCAGCAGACGTGAGGCGGGGCTCAATGAGCAGTTCTTC.

V and J are TRBV3-1 and TRBJ2-4; D not certain. Trimming stripped 0 bases from V and 7 bases from J, with 16 bases between. Germline CDR1 and CDR2: LGHDT and YNNKEL (reference sequence). The CDR3 consists of 16 residues. The CDR3 region is CASSQDLAAWVNIQYF. For the CDR3, the DNA is TGTGCCAGCAGCCAAGATCTCGCGGCGTGGGTGAACATTCAGTACTTC.

This clonotype has at least ten counts. The chain employs TRBV7-6 and TRBJ1-1; TRBD1 agrees at 7 bases. V was clipped by 2 bases and J by 3 bases; unmatched bases: 6. CDR3 length: 15 residues. Germline-derived CDR1 and CDR2 are SGHVS and FNYEAQ. As DNA, the CDR3 is TGTGCCAGCAGCTTAACCGAGCAGGGGGACACTGAAGCTTTCTTT. This translates into CASSLTEQGDTEAFF.

This sequence joins TRBV7-8 and TRBJ2-3; 7 bases are shared with TRBD2. CDR1 is SGHVS and CDR2 is FQNEAQ in the germline V gene. V gave up 7 bases and J gave up 5 bases; unmatched junction bases: 15. This CDR3 is 16 amino acids long. CDR3 region: CASTRRAGARGDTQYF. CDR3 DNA: TGTGCCAGCACCCGGAGGGCGGGAGCTCGAGGAGATACGCAGTATTTT.

The J gene is TRBJ1-1, the V gene TRBV11-3; D ambiguous. The CDR3 has 15 amino acids. Germline CDR1 reads SGHNT; CDR2 reads YENEEA. V was trimmed by 5 bases and J by 4 bases, leaving 17 bases between them. CDR3 loop: CASSETMGWSTEAFF. As DNA, the CDR3 is TGTGCCAGCAGCGAAACGATGGGTTGGAGCACTGAAGCTTTCTTT.

This rearrangement joins TRBV5-1 to TRBJ2-5, with unresolved D. The CDR3 is 14 residues long. From germline, CDR1 is SGHRS and CDR2 YFSETQ. V dropped 0 bases and J dropped 5 bases, with 11 bases sitting between them. The DNA of the CDR3 is TGCGCCAGCAGCTTGGGAGTAGTGGGTGAGACCCAGTACTTC. It translates to CASSLGVVGETQYF.

This rearrangement joins TRBV5-4 to TRBJ2-3, with 8 bases lining up with TRBD2. The trim removed 1 base at V and 5 bases at J, leaving 9 bases unmatched. This CDR3 is 16 amino acids long. The germline CDR1 and CDR2 sequences are SGHNT and YYREEE (reference sequence). The CDR3 DNA reads as TGTGCCAGCAGCTTGTTAACGGGGGGGCCGATAGATACGCAGTATTTT. Its translation is CASSLLTGGPIDTQYF.

The chain uses TRBV4-1 and TRBJ2-7; D is unclear. The V gene lost 1 base and the J gene lost 0 bases, with 10 bases spanning the gap. The length of the CDR3 is 15 residues. Germline CDR1 is MGHRA and CDR2 is YSYEKL. The CDR3 here is CASSQAATPSYEQYF. CDR3 bases: TGCGCCAGCAGCCAAGCGGCAACTCCCTCCTACGAGCAGTACTTC.

This chain connects TRBV24-1 to TRBJ1-2, with 8 bases identical to TRBD1. CDR1 and CDR2 from the germline V gene are KGHDR and SFDVKD. The CDR3 loop spans 16 amino acids. The J segment lost 2 bases and the V segment lost 4 bases, leaving 8 bases of the junction unmatched. The CDR3 DNA reads as TGTGCCACCAGTGACTCGGCCAGGGGGCCGAACTATGGCTACACCTTC. It specifies CATSDSARGPNYGYTF.

The chain is built from TRBV12-3 or TRBV12-4 and TRBJ2-3, with TRBD2 as a possible D gene (7 bases). Trimming removed 2 bases at V and 1 base at J, with 13 bases between. The CDR3 contains 16 residues. CDR3 DNA sequence: TGTGCCAGCAGTTTAACTGCGGGGGCGGGCACAGATACGCAGTATTTT. Translated: CASSLTAGAGTDTQYF.

This clonotype was seen more than once but under ten times. The gene calls are TRBV6-5 and TRBJ2-7; D uncertain. The ends were cut back, 6 bases at V and 1 base at J, with 13 bases in the middle. This CDR3 has 14 amino acids. CDR1 is MNHEY, CDR2 SVGAGI, per germline. The CDR3 nucleotides are TGTGCCAGCAGAGACGGCCCGTCTTCCTACGAGCAGTACTTC. Its protein is CASRDGPSSYEQYF.

The V gene is TRBV20-1, the J gene TRBJ1-4; D is unclear. Germline CDR1 DFQATT, CDR2 SNEGSKA (reference sequence). This CDR3 has 11 residues. The ends were cut back, 2 bases at V and 5 bases at J, with 3 bases in the middle. Here the CDR3 reads CSARRNEKLFF. CDR3 DNA: TGCAGTGCTAGAAGGAATGAAAAACTGTTTTTT.

The rearrangement joins TRBV9 to TRBJ2-7, with a possible D match to TRBD2 (6 bases). V was cut by 0 bases and J by 7 bases, with 14 bases left in between. There are 14 residues in the CDR3. Germline V gene data show CDR1 as SGDLS and CDR2 as YYNGEE. The CDR3 DNA reads TGTGCCAGCAGCGTAGTCGGCAGCCGGGGGGAGCAGTACTTC. Translated: CASSVVGSRGEQYF. The full variable domain, its missing parts supplied by reference TRBV9 and TRBJ2-7, is DSGVTQTPKHLITATGQRVTLRCSPRSGDLSVYWYQQSLDQGLQFLIQYYNGEERAKGNILERFSAQQFPDLHSELNLSSLELGDSALYFCASSVVGSRGEQYFGPGTRLTVT.

The count of this clonotype is one. This chain connects TRBV14 to TRBJ2-2; weak D call: TRBD2 (5 bases). The CDR3 is 14 amino acids. V was trimmed by 1 base and J by 5 bases, leaving 8 bases between them. Germline CDR1 and CDR2: SGHDN and FVKESK. The CDR3 coding sequence is TGTGCCAGCAGCCAAGTTCCGGGAACCGGGGAGCTGTTTTTT. Its protein is CASSQVPGTGELFF.

This clonotype was seen more than once but under ten times. The chain joins TRBV6-1 to TRBJ2-7, with D uncertain. The germline V gene encodes CDR1 MNHNS and CDR2 SASEGT. CDR3 length equals 15 residues. With 1 base removed from V and 3 bases from J, the gap between germline ends came to 13 bases. The CDR3 nucleotides are TGTGCCAGCAGTGAAGAGGCAGTCTATGTCTACGAGCAGTACTTC. This translates into CASSEEAVYVYEQYF.

This clonotype has a handful of counts. The V gene is TRBV7-2, the J gene TRBJ1-4, with 7 bases identical to TRBD1. The CDR3 has 13 amino acids. Germline trimming cut 5 bases from V and 8 bases from J; bases unmatched to any gene: 5. Germline V lookup: CDR1 SGHTA, CDR2 FQGNSA. CDR3 sequence: CASSKGAQEKLFF. The CDR3 nucleotides read TGTGCCAGCAGCAAGGGGGCGCAGGAAAAACTGTTTTTT.

Only a few counts were recorded for this clonotype. The J gene is TRBJ2-3, the V gene TRBV7-6; 11 nucleotides match TRBD2. Germline CDR1 and CDR2: SGHVS and FNYEAQ. Trimming cost V 5 bases and J 5 bases; bases outside gene matches: 6. This CDR3 contains 15 residues. The CDR3 here is CASSALAGVRDTQYF. Here the CDR3 DNA reads TGTGCCAGCAGCGCACTAGCGGGAGTAAGAGATACGCAGTATTTT.

The gene calls are TRBV5-4 and TRBJ2-5, with TRBD2 matching 10 bases. The CDR3 has 15 residues. Germline CDR1 is SGHNT and CDR2 is YYREEE (reference sequence). V was pared by 4 bases and J by 5 bases, with 8 bases of the junction left unmatched. CDR3 in DNA: TGTGCCAGCAGCCACATGGCAGCGGGAGGGGAGACCCAGTACTTC. This encodes CASSHMAAGGETQYF.

This clonotype was counted a few times. The chain employs TRBV20-1 and TRBJ1-3; D may be TRBD1 (5 bases). The length of the CDR3 is 14 residues. V lost 6 bases and J lost 0, with 12 bases in between. Per germline, CDR1 DFQATT and CDR2 SNEGSKA (reference sequence). CDR3 region: CSAGRSPSGNTIYF. The CDR3 DNA follows: TGCAGTGCGGGACGGAGTCCCTCTGGAAACACCATATATTTT.

The chain uses TRBV24-1 and TRBJ2-2; D call uncertain. The germline CDR1 and CDR2 sequences are KGHDR and SFDVKD. The CDR3 contains 14 residues. The V end lost 1 base, the J end lost 3 bases, and 5 bases lay between the germline ends. The chain's CDR3 is CATSDLRYTGELFF. The DNA for the CDR3 is TGTGCCACCAGTGATTTAAGGTACACCGGGGAGCTGTTTTTT.

This clonotype was counted a few times. This chain joins TRBV6-1 and TRBJ2-7; the D gene is possibly TRBD1 (7 bases). V shed 5 bases and J shed 3 bases, with 17 bases lying between them. This CDR3 is 15 amino acids long. Germline lookup yields CDR1 MNHNS and CDR2 SASEGT. The CDR3 DNA reads as TGTGCCAGCAGTTCCCGGGGGCAGGGGGGCTACGAGCAGTACTTC. Translation gives CASSSRGQGGYEQYF.

This chain links TRBV3-1 with TRBJ2-1; D is unresolved. Germline CDR1 LGHDT, CDR2 YNNKEL (reference sequence). This CDR3 is 12 amino acids long. V was clipped by 1 base and J by 8 bases, with 6 bases between them. The CDR3 DNA reads TGTGCCAGCAGCCAAGGGTGGGATGAGCAGTTCTTC. Its protein product is CASSQGWDEQFF.